The clone carrying this TCR beta chain has ten or more counts. Its matching antigen is unknown. The data derive from a study of T-cell memory formation after mild COVID-19. The CDR3 runs to 17 residues. TCRdb reprocessed the 5' RACE reads with MiXCR, giving one entry per CDR3 protein. The repertoire has over 10,000 distinct CDR3 sequences, about 14% of them found once; the top ten carry around half. Whole-study results and caveats: Shrinking CD4+ clones resided mostly in CM and EM, and CD8+ ones in EMRA.

V gene TRBV21-1 combines with J gene TRBJ2-1. TRBV21-1 is shown as a pseudogene. The sequence derives from a young man who had mild COVID-19 (a few samples of this study predate the infection). Cell type and time point are not known. Input material: PBMCs or a T cell subset sorted from them (not recorded which). CDR3 loop: CASSNRACRASYNEQFF. CDR3 bases: TGTGCCAGCAGCAACAGGGCTTGTAGAGCCTCCTACAATGAGCAGTTCTTC.